The source of this TCR beta chain is a study of blood T cell repertoires in COVID-19. Study-level background: Donors in the United States, Italy and Spain gave samples during acute or convalescent COVID-19.

Repertoires were generated with immunoSEQ multiplex PCR, while TCRdb's copy carries only in-frame clones and drops some. The table has about 150,000 clones, approximately 85% seen once. V was clipped by 1 base and J by 0 bases, with 9 bases between them. The V gene's germline CDR1 is LGHDT and CDR2 YNNKEL (reference sequence). The CDR3 has 15 residues. The sequenced sample consisted of peripheral blood. The TCR comes from a woman aged 55-69 years with COVID-19, enrolled during active disease. The rearrangement joins TRBV3-1 (or the pseudogene TRBV3-2) to TRBJ2-5; possible D gene TRBD2, 6 bases. CDR3: CASSQARGYQETQYF. The CDR3 DNA reads as TGTGCCAGCAGCCAAGCCCGGGGGTACCAAGAGACCCAGTACTTC.